Each of the 8 T cell receptor beta chains below was sequenced from the same sample in a study of T cells in Graves' hyperthyroidism and ophthalmopathy. TCR beta CDR3 regions were amplified from RNA. The HTBI primer set drove a first-round RT-PCR of the TCR CDR3. TCRdb analysed the multiplex PCR reads with MiXCR anew, one entry per CDR3 protein. Here the sample spans around 700,000 distinct CDR3 sequences, about a third being singletons. Sequenced input: blood. These TCRs come from a woman in her forties with Graves' hyperthyroidism.

The chain combines TRBV5-1 with TRBJ1-2; 9 bases agree with TRBD1. Germline CDR1 SGHRS, CDR2 YFSETQ. The CDR3 loop spans 17 amino acids. The V segment lost 4 bases and the J segment 3 bases; nucleotides outside the gene matches: 13. The CDR3 sequence: CASSEQGAGSWDYGYTF. The CDR3 DNA sequence: TGCGCCAGCAGCGAACAGGGGGCCGGCAGTTGGGACTATGGCTACACCTTC.

This clonotype was seen many times. J is TRBJ1-2 and V is TRBV7-9, with 7 bases identical to TRBD1. Germline CDR1 SEHNR, CDR2 FQNEAQ (reference sequence). The CDR3 has 16 amino acids. Losses at the gene ends were 4 bases for V and 5 bases for J; bases not matched to a gene: 13. This chain's CDR3 is CASSYGDRQIRYGYTF. CDR3 in DNA: TGTGCCAGCAGCTACGGGGACAGACAAATTCGTTATGGCTACACCTTC.

This chain uses TRBV7-2 with TRBJ1-3, with D uncertain. CDR3 length: 19 amino acids. V was pared by 5 bases and J by 0 bases, with 23 bases between. Germline CDR1 SGHTA, CDR2 FQGNSA. The CDR3, as DNA: TGTGCCAGCAGCCCTAAGACAAAGAACAGAAAAAGCTCTGGAAACACCATATATTTT. Translating it yields CASSPKTKNRKSSGNTIYF.

This clonotype was seen at least ten times. The chain carries TRBV9 and TRBJ1-2, with TRBD1 matching 9 bases. From germline, CDR1 is SGDLS and CDR2 YYNGEE. The trim removed 8 bases at V and 7 bases at J, leaving 12 bases unmatched. This CDR3 contains 14 residues. The CDR3 coding sequence is TGTGCCAGTGAGCCCGGGACAGGGTTAATTGGCTACACCTTC. It is translated as CASEPGTGLIGYTF.

The rearrangement uses TRBV7-2 and TRBJ2-3; D is uncertain. The CDR3 runs to 14 residues. Trimming cost V 1 base and J 2 bases, with 7 bases left between them. CDR1 is SGHTA and CDR2 is FQGNSA in the germline V gene. As DNA, the CDR3 is TGTGCCAGCAGCTTAGGGAGAATCACAGATACGCAGTATTTT. Its protein product is CASSLGRITDTQYF. The whole variable domain, remainder taken from reference TRBV7-2 and TRBJ2-3, is GAGVSQSPSNKVTEKGKDVELRCDPISGHTALYWYRQSLGQGLEFLIYFQGNSAPDKSGLPSDRFSAERTGGSVSTLTIQRTQQEDSAVYLCASSLGRITDTQYFGPGTRLTVL.

Of note for this clonotype: This may come from a read error, since a much larger clone is one base off. The chain carries TRBV9 and TRBJ1-2; 8 bases are shared with TRBD1. Germline V gene data show CDR1 as SGDLS and CDR2 as YYNGEE. The CDR3 contains 14 residues. V shed 8 bases and J 7 bases; nucleotides not matched to a gene: 13. DNA for the CDR3: TGTGCCAGTGAGCCCAGGACAGGGTTAATTGGCTACACCTTC. Translating gives CASEPRTGLIGYTF.

The chain couples TRBV20-1 to TRBJ1-5, with 8 positions matching TRBD1. The CDR3 extends over 13 amino acids. CDR1 and CDR2 (germline): DFQATT, SNEGSKA (reference sequence). The V and J ends lost 4 bases and 7 bases, in that order; junction bases with no gene match: 6. The CDR3 region has the DNA TGCAGTGCTACGCAGGGGGCTTTCCAGCCCCAGCATTTT. The encoded protein is CSATQGAFQPQHF.

This clonotype was observed a handful of times. The CDR3 here is CSAEGSTDTQYF. The CDR3 bases are TGCAGTGCTGAGGGGAGCACAGATACGCAGTATTTT. The chain couples TRBV20-1 to TRBJ2-3; D assignment may be TRBD1 or TRBD2 (5 bases each). This CDR3 is 12 amino acids long. Trimming left V 5 bases short and J 0 bases short, with 6 bases between. Looked up from germline, CDR1 is DFQATT and CDR2 is SNEGSKA (reference sequence).